These 20 T cell receptor beta chains came from one sample sequenced in a study of shared clonotypes between healthy human individuals. Only in-frame clones appear in the TCRdb table, and some are missing; sequencing was by immunoSEQ multiplex PCR. The sample yields more than 550,000 clones, about two thirds seen once. Sequencing was done on a sample of memory CD4+ T cells sorted from blood. Subset noted: CD45RA-negative fraction. These TCRs come from a woman in her twenties or thirties in good health.

The chain uses TRBV30 and TRBJ2-7; D possibly uses TRBD1 or TRBD2 (5 bases each). Trimming cost V 7 bases and J 1 base, with 14 bases left between them. The CDR3 sequence is 13 residues long. CDR1 is GTSNPN and CDR2 is SVGIG in the germline V gene (reference sequence). The CDR3 nucleotides read TGTGCCTTCCGGATGGGGGTTTCCTACGAGCAGTACTTC. Translation: CAFRMGVSYEQYF.

CDR3 amino acids: CASRLSGQGVKGANVLTF. In DNA form, the CDR3 reads TGTGCCAGCAGGCTTTCGGGACAGGGCGTAAAAGGGGCCAACGTCCTGACTTTC. This chain links TRBV25-1 with TRBJ2-6; 9 bases are a match to TRBD1. This CDR3 is built from 18 residues. After removal of 6 bases from V and 4 bases from J, the junction contained 13 bases not matched to a gene. The V gene's germline CDR1 is MGHDK and CDR2 SYGVNS.

This clone was seen repeatedly, ten times or more. A much larger clone lies one base from this, so it may be a read error. Other DNA sequences in this specimen translate into the identical CDR3. The V and J genes are TRBV5-1 and TRBJ1-3; 10 bases map to TRBD1. Germline V CDR1 and CDR2: SGHRS, YFSETQ. The V and J ends lost 1 base and 4 bases, in that order; junction bases with no gene match: 5. The CDR3 is 16 amino acids. CDR3 amino acids: CASSLPGTGAGNTIYF. In DNA form, the CDR3 reads TGCGCCAGCAGCTTGCCCGGGACAGGGGCCGGAAACACCATATATTTT. Combining the CDR3 with reference TRBV5-1 and TRBJ1-3 gives the whole variable domain KAGVTQTPRYLIKTRGQQVTLSCSPISGHRSVSWYQQTPGQGLQFLFEYFSETQRNKGNFPGRFSGRQFSNSRSEMNVSTLELGDSALYLCASSLPGTGAGNTIYFGEGSWLTVV.

The rearrangement joins TRBV21-1 to TRBJ2-7; TRBD1 is taken as the D call from the table, unchecked against the DNA. TRBV21-1 is marked as a pseudogene. The CDR3 has 16 residues. The CDR3 region has the DNA TGTGCCAGCAGCAAAGCGCAACAGACGACAGTCTGGGAGCAGTACTTC. Its protein product is CASSKAQQTTVWEQYF.

The gene calls are TRBV5-1 and TRBJ2-5; D is undetermined. The CDR3 has 11 amino acids. Germline loops: CDR1 SGHRS, CDR2 YFSETQ. With 7 bases removed from V and 3 bases from J, the gap between germline ends came to 7 bases. Here the CDR3 reads CASHQEETQYF. The CDR3 DNA follows: TGCGCCAGCCATCAAGAAGAGACCCAGTACTTC.

The table lists this clone with a count of one. V usage is TRBV4-2 and J usage is TRBJ2-5; 7 positions agree with TRBD1. The CDR3 consists of 12 residues. Germline CDR1 is LGHNA and CDR2 is YNFKEQ. Trimming took 4 bases from V and 5 from J; bases not matched to a gene: 1. The CDR3 region has the DNA TGTGCCAGCAGCCCGGACAGGGAGACCCAGTACTTC. Its protein product is CASSPDRETQYF.

The chain carries TRBV7-9 and TRBJ2-1; TRBD2 matches at 10 bases. CDR1 and CDR2 (germline): SEHNR, FQNEAQ (reference sequence). The V segment lost 3 bases and the J segment 4 bases; nucleotides outside the gene matches: 6. This CDR3 comprises 16 residues. In nucleotides, the CDR3 is TGTGCCAGCAGCTTGGGGATAGCGGGGGGATACAATGAGCAGTTCTTC. It yields the protein CASSLGIAGGYNEQFF.

This clone has a single count. The rearrangement uses TRBV10-2 and TRBJ2-5; TRBD2 might be the D (5 bases). This CDR3 comprises 13 residues. Per the germline V gene, CDR1 is WSHSY and CDR2 is SAAADI. The germline V and J ends were trimmed by 4 bases and 5 bases, with 11 bases remaining between them. This chain's CDR3 is CASSGGFGETQYF. In DNA form, the CDR3 reads TGCGCCAGCAGTGGAGGGTTTGGGGAGACCCAGTACTTC.

The sample holds one count of this clone. The chain joins TRBV7-2 to TRBJ2-3; either TRBD1 or TRBD2 may supply D (5 bases each). This CDR3 spans 14 amino acids. The V end was cut by 5 bases, the J end by 4 bases, with 13 bases between. Germline-derived CDR1 and CDR2 are SGHTA and FQGNSA. This CDR3 is CASSSHQGADTQYF. The CDR3 nucleotides read TGTGCCAGCAGCAGTCACCAGGGAGCAGATACGCAGTATTTT.

V gene TRBV27 combines with J gene TRBJ1-4, with 10 nucleotides matching TRBD1. Germline CDR1 is MNHEY and CDR2 is SMNVEV (reference sequence). This CDR3 has 14 amino acids. J gave up 5 bases and V 7 bases, and 4 bases lay outside the gene matches. The CDR3 loop reads CASKSGQGNEKLFF. The CDR3 coding sequence is TGTGCCAGCAAATCGGGACAGGGGAATGAAAAACTGTTTTTT.

CDR3 amino acids: CASSVDRDKSTGELFF. CDR3 DNA sequence: TGTGCCAGCAGCGTAGACCGGGACAAGTCGACCGGGGAGCTGTTTTTT. V gene TRBV9 combines with J gene TRBJ2-2, with D perhaps matching TRBD1 (6 bases). This CDR3 has 16 amino acids. Germline V gene sequence: CDR1 SGDLS, CDR2 YYNGEE. The V end lost 0 bases, the J end lost 5 bases, and 14 bases lay between the germline ends.

The V and J genes are TRBV30 and TRBJ1-2; D may be TRBD1 (5 bases). Trimming removed 5 bases from V and 8 bases from J, with 15 bases in between. Germline V gene lookup returns CDR1 GTSNPN and CDR2 SVGIG (reference sequence). CDR3 size: 12 residues. The chain's CDR3 is CAWHQGTYGYTF. In DNA, the CDR3 is TGTGCCTGGCACCAGGGAACCTACGGCTACACCTTC.

This chain joins TRBV18 and TRBJ2-7; 12 bases agree with TRBD1. The CDR3 extends over 18 amino acids. Germline V gene lookup returns CDR1 KGHSH and CDR2 LQKENI. V lost 2 bases to trimming and J lost 3 bases; unmatched junction nucleotides: 11. The chain's CDR3 is CASSPRGQGAKGFYEQYF. CDR3 nucleotides: TGTGCCAGCTCACCAAGGGGACAGGGGGCGAAGGGATTCTACGAGCAGTACTTC.

This clone has just one count. The rearrangement links TRBV27 to TRBJ1-1, with no clear D. CDR1 and CDR2 from the germline V gene are MNHEY and SMNVEV (reference sequence). The V end lost 6 bases, the J end lost 0 bases, and 8 bases lay between the germline ends. This CDR3 is 13 amino acids long. The CDR3 nucleotides are TGTGCCAGCAGGCTTGATGTGAACACTGAAGCTTTCTTT. Encoded protein: CASRLDVNTEAFF.

The chain employs TRBV5-1 and TRBJ2-2; D not resolved. There are 15 residues in the CDR3. Germline V gene lookup returns CDR1 SGHRS and CDR2 YFSETQ. Trimming stripped 4 bases from V and 0 bases from J, with 10 bases between. The CDR3 reads CASSVNDPNTGELFF. CDR3 nucleotides: TGCGCCAGCAGCGTGAACGACCCGAACACCGGGGAGCTGTTTTTT.

The V and J genes are TRBV19 and TRBJ1-2, with D perhaps TRBD1 (5 bases). The germline gives CDR1 LNHDA, CDR2 SQIVND (reference sequence). There are 14 residues in the CDR3. Trimming removed 3 bases from V and 2 bases from J, with 10 bases in between. The CDR3 region is CASSMAGSNYGYTF. CDR3 sequence (DNA): TGTGCCAGTAGTATGGCAGGGTCGAACTATGGCTACACCTTC.

This clone was picked up many times. The sample has other DNA sequences that encode this CDR3 too. This chain links TRBV2 with TRBJ1-5; the D is unclear. Germline V gene data show CDR1 as SNHLY and CDR2 as FYNNEI. The CDR3 runs 13 residues. The V end was cut by 1 base, the J end by 3 bases, with 4 bases between. The CDR3 region is CASSEGPNQPQHF. Written as DNA, the CDR3 is TGTGCCAGCAGTGAAGGACCCAATCAGCCCCAGCATTTT.

The chain joins TRBV28 to TRBJ2-7, with D perhaps TRBD1 (6 bases). CDR1 MDHEN and CDR2 SYDVKM come from the germline V gene. V lost 1 base to trimming and J lost 3 bases, with 16 bases between them. The CDR3 is made up of 16 amino acids. CDR3 in amino acids: CASSLSIFQGRYEQYF. CDR3 in DNA: TGTGCCAGCAGTTTATCAATCTTCCAGGGGCGCTACGAGCAGTACTTC.

A few counts support this clone. V usage is TRBV27 and J usage is TRBJ2-1, with 10 bases lining up with TRBD2. From germline, CDR1 is MNHEY and CDR2 SMNVEV (reference sequence). V was clipped by 2 bases and J by 0 bases; unmatched bases: 4. The CDR3 loop spans 17 amino acids. Written as DNA, the CDR3 is TGTGCCAGCAGTTTAGTCGCTAGCGGGAGCTCCTACAATGAGCAGTTCTTC. Amino acid sequence: CASSLVASGSSYNEQFF.

The V and J genes are TRBV28 and TRBJ2-7, with TRBD2 as a possible D gene (6 bases). Per the germline V gene, CDR1 is MDHEN and CDR2 is SYDVKM. The length of the CDR3 is 14 residues. Trimming stripped 7 bases from V and 2 bases from J, with 15 bases between. CDR3 sequence reads: CASTRSSGAYEQYF. The CDR3 DNA reads TGTGCCAGCACCCGGAGTAGCGGAGCCTACGAGCAGTACTTC.